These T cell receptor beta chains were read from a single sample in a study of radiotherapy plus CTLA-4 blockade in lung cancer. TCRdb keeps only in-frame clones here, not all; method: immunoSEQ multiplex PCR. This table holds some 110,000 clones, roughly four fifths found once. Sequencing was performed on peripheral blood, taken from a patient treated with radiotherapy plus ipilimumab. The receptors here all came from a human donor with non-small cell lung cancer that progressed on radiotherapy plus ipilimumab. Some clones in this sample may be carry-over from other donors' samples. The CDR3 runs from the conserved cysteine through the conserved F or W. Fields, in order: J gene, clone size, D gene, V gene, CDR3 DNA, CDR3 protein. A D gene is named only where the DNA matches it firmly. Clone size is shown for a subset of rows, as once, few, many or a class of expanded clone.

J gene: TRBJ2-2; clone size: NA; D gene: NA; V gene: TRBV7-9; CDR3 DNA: TGTGCCAGCAGCCCCCCAGGGGACTACACCGGGGAGCTGTTTTTT; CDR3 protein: CASSPPGDYTGELFF
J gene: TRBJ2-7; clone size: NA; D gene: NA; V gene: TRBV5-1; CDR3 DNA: TGCGCCAGCAGCTTGTTAGGGGCAGGAGACTACGAGCAGTACTTC; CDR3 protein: CASSLLGAGDYEQYF
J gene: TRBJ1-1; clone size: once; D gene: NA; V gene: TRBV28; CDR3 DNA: TGTGCCAGCAGTTTTCAAGGAAACACTGAAGCTTTCTTT; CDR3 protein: CASSFQGNTEAFF
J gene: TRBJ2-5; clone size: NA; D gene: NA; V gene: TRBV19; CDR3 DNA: TGTGCCAGTAGTATAGGGGCAGGATCCGCCAAGGCCCAGTACTTC; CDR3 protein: CASSIGAGSAKAQYF
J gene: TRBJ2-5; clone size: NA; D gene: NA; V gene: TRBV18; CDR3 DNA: TGTGCCAGCTCACCACTAGCTGATAGGGAGACCCAGTACTTC; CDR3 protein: CASSPLADRETQYF
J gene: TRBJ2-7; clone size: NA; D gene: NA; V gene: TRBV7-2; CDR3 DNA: TGTGCCAGCAGCCCTCGGTGGGGATACGAGCAGTACTTC; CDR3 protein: CASSPRWGYEQYF
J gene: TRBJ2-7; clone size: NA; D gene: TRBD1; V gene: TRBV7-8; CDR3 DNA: TGTGCCAGCAGCTCTCCGGGACAGGGGACCTACGAGCAGTACTTC; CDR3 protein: CASSSPGQGTYEQYF
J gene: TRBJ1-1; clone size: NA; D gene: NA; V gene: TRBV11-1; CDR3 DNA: TGTGCCAGCAGCTTAGATGGACAAAAGAACACTGAAGCTTTCTTT; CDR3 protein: CASSLDGQKNTEAFF
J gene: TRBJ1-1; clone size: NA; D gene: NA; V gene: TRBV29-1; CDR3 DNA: TGCAGTGCCACTACGTGGACTGAAGCTTTCTTT; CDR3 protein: CSATTWTEAFF
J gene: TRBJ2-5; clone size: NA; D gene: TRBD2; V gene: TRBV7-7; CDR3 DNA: TGTGCTAGCAGCTTAGCGGGGGGCTACGAGACCCAGTACTTC; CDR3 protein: CASSLAGGYETQYF
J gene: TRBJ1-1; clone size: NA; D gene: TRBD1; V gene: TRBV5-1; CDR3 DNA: TGCGCCAGCAGCTTCAGGACAGGGAAGGACACTGAAGCTTTCTTT; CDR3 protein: CASSFRTGKDTEAFF
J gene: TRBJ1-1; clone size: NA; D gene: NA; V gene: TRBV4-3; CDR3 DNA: TGCGCCAGCAGCCAAGTGGGGGCAGGGTTCACTGAAGCTTTCTTT; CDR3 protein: CASSQVGAGFTEAFF
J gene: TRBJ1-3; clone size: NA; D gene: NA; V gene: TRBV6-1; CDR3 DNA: TGTGCCAGCAGTGATGAGGGGACGGGAAACACCATATATTTT; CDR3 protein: CASSDEGTGNTIYF
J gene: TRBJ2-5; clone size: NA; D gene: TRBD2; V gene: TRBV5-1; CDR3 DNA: TGCGCCAGCAGCTTGGTAGCGGGGGGGCCAGAGACCCAGTACTTC; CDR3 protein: CASSLVAGGPETQYF
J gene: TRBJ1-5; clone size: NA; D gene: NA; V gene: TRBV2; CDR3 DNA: TGTGCCAGCAGTGACAGGGGACGAAATCAGCCCCAGCATTTT; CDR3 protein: CASSDRGRNQPQHF
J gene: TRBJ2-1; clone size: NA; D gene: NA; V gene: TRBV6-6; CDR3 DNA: TGTGCCAGCAGTTACGAGGGATACAATGAGCAGTTCTTC; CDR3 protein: CASSYEGYNEQFF
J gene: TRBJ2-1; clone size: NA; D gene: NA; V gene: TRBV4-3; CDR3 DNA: TGCGCCAGCAGCCCCCTGGTCCCCGATGAGCAGTTCTTC; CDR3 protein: CASSPLVPDEQFF
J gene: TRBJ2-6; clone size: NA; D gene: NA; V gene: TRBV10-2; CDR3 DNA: TGCGCCAGCAGTGAAGGGAGGGGGGCCTCTGGGGCCAACGTCCTGACTTTC; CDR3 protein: CASSEGRGASGANVLTF
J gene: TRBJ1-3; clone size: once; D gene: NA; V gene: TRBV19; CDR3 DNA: TGTGCCAGTAGTGAAGTAGACTACTTCGGAAACACCATATATTTT; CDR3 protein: CASSEVDYFGNTIYF
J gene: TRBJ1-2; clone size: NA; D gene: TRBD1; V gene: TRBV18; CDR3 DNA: TGTGCCAGCTCACCAACACAGGGGGCGTTGGGGATTGGTGGCTACACCTTC; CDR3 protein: CASSPTQGALGIGGYTF
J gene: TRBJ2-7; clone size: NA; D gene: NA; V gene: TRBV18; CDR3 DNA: TGTGCCAGCTCCCCACTGGGGGGGCTATCCTACGAGCAGTACTTC; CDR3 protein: CASSPLGGLSYEQYF
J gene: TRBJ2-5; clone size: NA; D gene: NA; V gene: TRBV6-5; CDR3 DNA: TGTGCCAGCAGGGACACCACCACGGAGACCCAGTACTTC; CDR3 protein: CASRDTTTETQYF
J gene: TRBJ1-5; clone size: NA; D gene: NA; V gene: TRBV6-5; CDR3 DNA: TGTGCCAGCAGTTACGGGGGTTTTGGCAATCAGCCCCAGCATTTT; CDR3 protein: CASSYGGFGNQPQHF
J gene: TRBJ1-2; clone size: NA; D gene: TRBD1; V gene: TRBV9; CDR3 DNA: TGTGCCAGCAGCGCCTACTCGTCAGGGGGTGATGGCTACACCTTC; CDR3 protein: CASSAYSSGGDGYTF
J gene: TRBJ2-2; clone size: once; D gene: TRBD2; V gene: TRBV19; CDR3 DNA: TGTGCCAGTAGTATTAGCGGGGGAGCGAACACCGGGGAGCTGTTTTTT; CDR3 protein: CASSISGGANTGELFF
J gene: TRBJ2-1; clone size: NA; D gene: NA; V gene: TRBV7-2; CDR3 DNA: TGTGCCAGCAGCTTAGGGACAGCCTACAATGAGCAGTTCTTC; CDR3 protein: CASSLGTAYNEQFF
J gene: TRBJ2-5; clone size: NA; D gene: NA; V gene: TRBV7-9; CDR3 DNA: TGTGCCAGCAGCTTAGCAGGGGTGCGAGAGACCCAGTACTTC; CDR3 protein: CASSLAGVRETQYF
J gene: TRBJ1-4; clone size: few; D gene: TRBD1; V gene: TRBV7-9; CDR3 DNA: TGTGCCAGCAGCCAAGGACAGGGCTCTAATGAAAAACTGTTTTTT; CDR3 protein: CASSQGQGSNEKLFF
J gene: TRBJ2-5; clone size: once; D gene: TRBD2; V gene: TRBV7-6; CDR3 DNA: TGTGCCAGCAGCTTGGCGCCGGGACTAGCGGGGACGGCGCAAGAGACCCAGTACTTC; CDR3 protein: CASSLAPGLAGTAQETQYF
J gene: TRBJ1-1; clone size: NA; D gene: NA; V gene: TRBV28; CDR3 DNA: TGTGCCAGCAGGACACAGAACACTGAAGCTTTCTTT; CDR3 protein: CASRTQNTEAFF
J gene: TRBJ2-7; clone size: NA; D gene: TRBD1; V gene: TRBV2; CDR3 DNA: TGTGCCACCACAGGGGGGATCGAGCAGTACTTC; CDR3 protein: CATTGGIEQYF
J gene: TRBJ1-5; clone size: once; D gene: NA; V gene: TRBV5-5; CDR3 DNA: TGTGCCAGCAGCTCCGGGCGGAGCAATCAGCCCCAGCATTTT; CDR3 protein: CASSSGRSNQPQHF
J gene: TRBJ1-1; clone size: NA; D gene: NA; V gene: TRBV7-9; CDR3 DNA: TGTGCCAGCAGCTTAGTGCGGCCCCCTAGGTTGACTGAAGCTTTCTTT; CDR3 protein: CASSLVRPPRLTEAFF
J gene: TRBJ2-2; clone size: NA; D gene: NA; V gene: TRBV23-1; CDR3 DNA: TGCGCCAGCAGTCAATCCCCAGGGTTAGCCGGGGAGCTGTTTTTT; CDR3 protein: CASSQSPGLAGELFF
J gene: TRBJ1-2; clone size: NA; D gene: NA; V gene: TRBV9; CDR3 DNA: TGTGCCAGCAGCGTCGCCGCGGCCGACAGTGCCTATGGCTACACCTTC; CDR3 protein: CASSVAAADSAYGYTF
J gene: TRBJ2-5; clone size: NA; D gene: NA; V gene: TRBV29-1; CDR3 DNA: TGCAGCGTTTGGGGGGCAGGGGGTTCAGAGACCCAGTACTTC; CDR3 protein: CSVWGAGGSETQYF
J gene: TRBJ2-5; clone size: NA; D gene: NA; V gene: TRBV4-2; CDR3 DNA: TGTGCCAGCAGCCGGGTCTCGGGGGGCCCGGGAGAGACCCAGTACTTC; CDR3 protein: CASSRVSGGPGETQYF
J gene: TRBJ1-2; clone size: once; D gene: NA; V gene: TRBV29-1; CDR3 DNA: TGCAGCGTTGAGGCAAACTATGGCTACACCTTC; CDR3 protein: CSVEANYGYTF
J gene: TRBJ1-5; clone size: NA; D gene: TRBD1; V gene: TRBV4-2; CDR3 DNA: TGTGCCAGCAGCCAAGAAAGAGGGACAGATCAGCCCCAGCATTTT; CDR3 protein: CASSQERGTDQPQHF
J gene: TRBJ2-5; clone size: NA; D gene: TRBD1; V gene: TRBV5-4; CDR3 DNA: TGTGCCAGCAGCCCAAATCCCAAACGGACAGGGGGCGGGGGAGAGACCCAGTACTTC; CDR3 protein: CASSPNPKRTGGGGETQYF
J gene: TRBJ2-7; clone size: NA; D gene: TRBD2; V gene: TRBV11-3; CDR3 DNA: TGTGCCAGCAGCTTAACGGGAGGGTCCTACGAGCAGTACTTC; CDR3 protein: CASSLTGGSYEQYF
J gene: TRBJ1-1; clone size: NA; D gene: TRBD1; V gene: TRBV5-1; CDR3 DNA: TGCGCCAGCAGCTTAGAGACAGGGCGCACTGAAGCTTTCTTT; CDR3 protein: CASSLETGRTEAFF
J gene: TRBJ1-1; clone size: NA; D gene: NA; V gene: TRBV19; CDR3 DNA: TGTGCCAGTAGTATAGGTCAGGGATACACTGAAGCTTTCTTT; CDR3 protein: CASSIGQGYTEAFF
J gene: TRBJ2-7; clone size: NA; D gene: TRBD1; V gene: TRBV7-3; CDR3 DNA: TGTGCCAGCAGCTCCCCGGGACAGAGCTCCTACGAGCAGTACTTC; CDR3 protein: CASSSPGQSSYEQYF
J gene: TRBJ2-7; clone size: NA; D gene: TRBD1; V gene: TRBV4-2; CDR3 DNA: TGTACCAGCAGCCAATCTACAGGGGATGAGCAGTACTTC; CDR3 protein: CTSSQSTGDEQYF
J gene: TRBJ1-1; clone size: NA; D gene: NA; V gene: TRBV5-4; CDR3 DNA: TGTGCCAGCAGCTTATCACCGGGACCGAGTACGACTGAAGCTTTCTTT; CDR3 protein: CASSLSPGPSTTEAFF
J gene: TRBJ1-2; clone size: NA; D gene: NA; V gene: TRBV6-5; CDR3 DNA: TGTGCCAGCAGTTACTACGGGTCAGACTATGGCTACACCTTC; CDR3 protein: CASSYYGSDYGYTF
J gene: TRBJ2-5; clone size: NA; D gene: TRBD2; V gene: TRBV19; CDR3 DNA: TGTGCCAGTAGCGCCGATCGTCGGGGGGGCCGCCAAGAGACCCAGTACTTC; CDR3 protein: CASSADRRGGRQETQYF
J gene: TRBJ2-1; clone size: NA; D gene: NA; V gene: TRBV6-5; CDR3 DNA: TGTGCCAGCAGTTACGCTAGCGCGGACAATGAGCAGTTCTTC; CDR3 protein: CASSYASADNEQFF
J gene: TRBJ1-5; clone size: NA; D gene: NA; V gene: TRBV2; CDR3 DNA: TGTGCCAGCATGGGGGGGGGCGGGCAGCCCCAGCATTTT; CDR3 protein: CASMGGGGQPQHF
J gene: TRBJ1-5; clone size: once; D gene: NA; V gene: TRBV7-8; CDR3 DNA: TGTGCCAGCAGCCCCACCCAACACGACAATCAGCCCCAGCATTTT; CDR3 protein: CASSPTQHDNQPQHF
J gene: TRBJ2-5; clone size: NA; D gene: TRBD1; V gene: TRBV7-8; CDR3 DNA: TGTGCCAGCAGCGTGGACAGGGGCGAGACCCAGTACTTC; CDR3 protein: CASSVDRGETQYF
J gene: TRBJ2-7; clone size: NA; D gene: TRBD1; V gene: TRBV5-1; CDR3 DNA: TGCGCCAGCAGCCAAGACAGGGGCCCCTACGAGCAGTACTTC; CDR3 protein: CASSQDRGPYEQYF